This entry lists 2 T cell receptor beta chains sequenced from one sample in a study of shared clonotypes between healthy human individuals. Only in-frame clones appear in the TCRdb table, and some are missing; sequencing was by immunoSEQ multiplex PCR. Among about 2.3 million clones listed, under 95% were seen once. Sequenced material: naive CD4+ T cells from PBMCs. Subset: CD45RA+ positively selected. The receptors shown here come from a man between 18 and 35 years old in good health. Some clones in this sample may be carry-over from other donors' samples.

This chain joins TRBV6-1 and TRBJ2-1; no clear D gene. This CDR3 comprises 12 residues. V lost 7 bases to trimming and J lost 8 bases, with 12 bases between them. From germline, CDR1 is MNHNS and CDR2 SASEGT. CDR3 DNA: TGTGCCAGCACCGTGAGGTACCATGAGCAGTTCTTC. Its protein is CASTVRYHEQFF.

In its sample, this clone was seen once. V is TRBV5-1 and J is TRBJ2-1; 10 bases line up with TRBD2. The CDR3 consists of 18 residues. V lost 3 bases, J lost 0 bases, and 9 bases stayed unmatched. Germline lookup yields CDR1 SGHRS and CDR2 YFSETQ. The CDR3 DNA reads as TGCGCCAGCAGCTCAAATCTAGCGGGAGTTAGCTCCTACAATGAGCAGTTCTTC. It is translated as CASSSNLAGVSSYNEQFF.